This T cell receptor (beta chain) appears in the sequencing data of a study of cytomegalovirus exposure and HLA in healthy donors. Whole-study findings and limits: According to an earlier analysis, most TCR beta V segments yielded productive rearrangements about 87% or about 30% of the time. With further analysis later on, most CMV-associated TCR beta chains appeared HLA-restricted. Specificity of a few CMV-associated chains for CMV antigens was verified in vitro.

Germline V gene lookup returns CDR1 SGHNT and CDR2 YYREEE (reference sequence). J lost 1 base, V lost 4 bases, and 10 bases had no gene match. This CDR3 has 16 amino acids. PCR was performed using 60 Vbeta and 13 Jbeta primers. Authors' data handling: A later analysis counted tens of millions of unique TCR beta chains, some 10 million shared. The table came from immunoSEQ multiplex PCR; TCRdb's copy has only in-frame clones and leaves some out. V, J and clone size reflect that table, while D and trimming were determined from the DNA. The data show more than 110,000 clones, approximately 70% seen once. For this clone: Its antigen is still unknown.

The TCR sequence derives from a woman aged 55-75 years in good health and CMV-seropositive. Sequenced input: PBMCs. The rearrangement joins TRBV5-4 to TRBJ2-5; 7 positions match TRBD1. CDR3 in DNA: TGTGCCAGCAGCCATCCTAAGGACAGGTCCCAAGAGACCCAGTACTTC. Amino acid sequence: CASSHPKDRSQETQYF.